The 17 T cell receptor beta chains below all came from one sample that was sequenced in a study of blood T cell repertoires in COVID-19. The assay was immunoSEQ multiplex PCR, and TCRdb's table has in-frame clones only and misses some. The sample lists roughly 190,000 clones, about 76% occurring once. The sequenced sample consisted of peripheral blood. The receptor source for this set is a woman aged 45-60 years with active or convalescent COVID-19.

This rearrangement joins TRBV28 to TRBJ2-3, with 8 bases matching TRBD2. Looked up from germline, CDR1 is MDHEN and CDR2 is SYDVKM. V was pared by 3 bases and J by 1 base, with 6 bases of the junction left unmatched. The CDR3 consists of 16 residues. CDR3 bases: TGTGCCAGCAGTTTGACTAGCGTACTCCGCACAGATACGCAGTATTTT. It encodes CASSLTSVLRTDTQYF.

V is TRBV27 and J is TRBJ2-7; 7 bases agree with TRBD2. Trimming at V came to 6 bases and at J to 4 bases, leaving 9 bases not matched to a gene. CDR3 length: 14 residues. In germline, CDR1 is MNHEY, CDR2 SMNVEV (reference sequence). The CDR3 DNA follows: TGTGCCAGCAGGGGATGGACGGGGGGATACGAGCAGTACTTC. Protein: CASRGWTGGYEQYF.

This chain links TRBV10-2 with TRBJ2-7, with 11 bases aligning to TRBD1. CDR3 length: 14 amino acids. The V gene's germline CDR1 is WSHSY and CDR2 SAAADI. After removal of 6 bases from V and 3 bases from J, the junction contained 4 bases not matched to a gene. The DNA for the CDR3 is TGCGCCAGCAGGCTGGGGACAGGGGGCTACGAGCAGTACTTC. Protein sequence: CASRLGTGGYEQYF.

The chain carries TRBV4-2 and TRBJ2-7; 12 bases agree with TRBD2. The V segment lost 4 bases and the J segment 6 bases; nucleotides outside the gene matches: 7. From germline, CDR1 is LGHNA and CDR2 YNFKEQ. The CDR3 is 15 residues long. CDR3 nucleotide sequence: TGTGCCAGCAGCCCGCGACTAGCGGGAGTAGGCGAGCAGTACTTC. Translated: CASSPRLAGVGEQYF.

The CDR3 sequence: CASSSEQPRGALNQPQHF. The DNA for the CDR3 is TGTGCCAGCAGCTCCGAACAGCCCCGGGGGGCTTTAAATCAGCCCCAGCATTTT. This chain uses TRBV7-8 with TRBJ1-5, with D tentatively TRBD1 (6 bases). V was trimmed by 4 bases and J by 4 bases, leaving 23 bases between them. Per germline, CDR1 SGHVS and CDR2 FQNEAQ. The CDR3 has 18 residues.

CDR3 bases: TGTGCCTGGAGCAGGGGACAGGGGAGCAATCAGCCCCAGCATTTT. Amino acid sequence: CAWSRGQGSNQPQHF. The V gene is TRBV30, the J gene TRBJ1-5; 10 positions match TRBD1. The CDR3 consists of 15 residues. CDR1 is GTSNPN and CDR2 is SVGIG in the germline V gene (reference sequence). V shed 3 bases and J 1 base; nucleotides not matched to a gene: 3.

The J gene is TRBJ1-2, the V gene TRBV6-2 or TRBV6-3; D gene ambiguous. Deletions cut 2 bases from V and 1 base from J, with 5 bases between. CDR1 is MNHEY and CDR2 is SVGEGT in the germline V gene. The CDR3 totals 13 residues. CDR3 region: CASSYKLNYGYTF. The CDR3 region has the DNA TGTGCCAGCAGTTACAAGCTTAACTATGGCTACACCTTC.

This chain links TRBV4-3 with TRBJ2-1, with 7 bases aligning to TRBD2. The V segment lost 0 bases and the J segment 7 bases; nucleotides outside the gene matches: 9. From germline, CDR1 is LGHNA and CDR2 YSLEER. This CDR3 comprises 16 residues. CDR3 in amino acids: CASSQEGGSFMNEQFF. DNA of the CDR3: TGCGCCAGCAGCCAAGAGGGCGGGAGCTTCATGAATGAGCAGTTCTTC.

V gene TRBV29-1 combines with J gene TRBJ1-1; D is possibly TRBD1 (6 bases). The germline V gene has CDR1 SQVTM and CDR2 ANQGSEA. This CDR3 contains 12 residues. Trimming stripped 7 bases from V and 1 base from J, with 10 bases between. The CDR3 reads CSAGQKNTEAFF. Here the CDR3 DNA reads TGCAGCGCTGGACAGAAGAACACTGAAGCTTTCTTT.

The rearrangement uses TRBV14 and TRBJ1-1, with D maybe TRBD1 (5 bases). This CDR3 spans 13 amino acids. The germline V and J ends were trimmed by 5 bases and 5 bases, with 12 bases remaining between them. Germline CDR1 and CDR2: SGHDN and FVKESK. The CDR3 coding sequence is TGTGCCAGCAGCTGGGGGGTTAGGACTGAAGCTTTCTTT. Residues: CASSWGVRTEAFF.

The chain has TRBV7-9 and TRBJ2-2; D unresolved. CDR3 length equals 12 residues. In germline, CDR1 is SEHNR, CDR2 FQNEAQ (reference sequence). V gave up 3 bases and J gave up 4 bases, with 3 bases separating them. CDR3 protein: CASSFVTGELFF. CDR3 nucleotide sequence: TGTGCCAGCAGCTTCGTCACCGGGGAGCTGTTTTTT.

The CDR3 loop is CSVDTSGAVGEQFF. CDR3 bases: TGCAGCGTTGATACTAGCGGTGCTGTTGGTGAGCAGTTCTTC. The V gene is TRBV29-1, the J gene TRBJ2-1; 8 nucleotides line up with TRBD2. V trimming: 3 bases; J trimming: 9 bases; junction bases outside the gene matches: 10. Germline loops: CDR1 SQVTM, CDR2 ANQGSEA. The CDR3 sequence is 14 residues long.

The chain links TRBV12-3 or TRBV12-4 to TRBJ1-5; D gene uncertain. This CDR3 contains 13 residues. V dropped 7 bases and J dropped 9 bases, with 16 bases sitting between them. The CDR3 DNA sequence: TGTGCCAGCACCCAATCCAGCGGGAGGCCCCAGCATTTT. Residues: CASTQSSGRPQHF.

This chain uses TRBV18 with TRBJ2-1; 7 positions agree with TRBD1. CDR1 KGHSH and CDR2 LQKENI come from the germline V gene. Trimming cost V 5 bases and J 10 bases; bases outside gene matches: 8. The CDR3 covers 13 residues. CDR3 in amino acids: CASSERQGGEQFF. The CDR3 DNA is TGTGCCAGCTCAGAACGACAGGGCGGGGAGCAGTTCTTC. Looking up the rest from reference TRBV18 and TRBJ2-1 gives the full variable domain: NAGVMQNPRHLVRRRGQEARLRCSPMKGHSHVYWYRQLPEEGLKFMVYLQKENIIDESGMPKERFSAEFPKEGPSILRIQQVVRGDSAAYFCASSERQGGEQFFGPGTRLTVL.

The CDR3 nucleotides read TGTGCCAGCAGCCCCCAGTCCGGGGCTGGAAACACCATATATTTT. It encodes CASSPQSGAGNTIYF. This chain links TRBV6-5 with TRBJ1-3, with D uncertain. Looked up from germline, CDR1 is MNHEY and CDR2 is SVGAGI. V was cut by 6 bases and J by 2 bases, with 14 bases left in between. The length of the CDR3 is 15 residues.

V is TRBV9 and J is TRBJ1-6; D not resolved. V lost 3 bases and J 13 bases, leaving 8 bases between the germline ends. CDR3 size: 11 residues. CDR1 SGDLS and CDR2 YYNGEE come from the germline V gene. DNA of the CDR3: TGTGCCAGCAGCGGTCTCGGGCCCCTCCACTTT. The encoded protein is CASSGLGPLHF.

The genes are TRBV5-4 and TRBJ1-1, with a possible D match to TRBD1 (5 bases). Germline loops: CDR1 SGHNT, CDR2 YYREEE (reference sequence). The V and J ends lost 4 bases and 1 base respectively, with 8 bases between them. The CDR3 spans 13 residues. CDR3 protein: CASSLTANTEAFF. For the CDR3, the DNA is TGTGCCAGCAGCCTGACAGCGAACACTGAAGCTTTCTTT.